This T cell receptor beta chain was sequenced in a study of T cells in Graves' hyperthyroidism and ophthalmopathy (dated by TCRdb to between 2019 and 2020). Concerning the study at large: Peripheral blood was sampled at the time of initial diagnosis, prior to any treatment. To identify distinguishing TCR V-J signatures, a discovery cohort of some 99 patients was used, comprising some 43 with Graves' ophthalmopathy and 57 with stable Graves' hyperthyroidism. Prospective prediction of ophthalmopathy was tested in an independent validation cohort of 18 to 20 hyperthyroidism patients and roughly 16 patients who later progressed to ophthalmopathy. For training and testing, the 95 to 100 patients in the discovery cohort were randomly divided in a 7:3 ratio. The study also compared thyroid tissue and blood T-cell repertoires from a handful of Graves' hyperthyroidism patients. After blood sampling, hyperthyroidism patients were treated with methimazole at a starting dose of 30 mg daily, and ophthalmopathy patients were treated with high-dose intravenous methylprednisolone. According to the paper, TCR Vbeta CDR3 sequencing was carried out on more than 120 peripheral blood samples, which came from 40 to 45 ophthalmopathy, under 85 hyperthyroidism and roughly 17 progressor patients. Overall study outcomes, separate from this receptor: Most expanded thyroid clonotypes (frequency above 0.001) were also detected in blood, suggesting blood repertoires may reflect thyroid immune responses. A 13 V-J signature model separated ophthalmopathy from stable hyperthyroidism, with approximately 86% sensitivity and 81.08% specificity in cross-validation and 80%/75% in testing. Sample size was not statistically predetermined, and investigators were not blinded to group allocation. In validation, progression to ophthalmopathy was predicted by the model with almost 71% sensitivity and around 76% specificity, a median of 6.5 months before onset.

This clonotype has at least ten counts. Its antigen is not yet known. No per-base quality is available; no much larger clone lies one base away. Reading the germline V gene gives CDR1 SGHNT and CDR2 YENEEA. The CDR3 contains 14 residues, cysteine and phenylalanine counted. Just CDR3 DNA is preserved here, 42 bases in frame from base 1. V and J are truncated by 4 bases and 8 bases respectively, leaving an intervening sequence of 17 bases. Amplification of TCR beta CDR3 regions was carried out from RNA transcripts. The TCR CDR3 was subjected to a first round of RT-PCR using the HTBI primer set and the Qiagen OneStep RT-PCR kit. The libraries were constructed in a second round of multiplex PCR and then size-selected and purified. Paired-end sequencing of the libraries was performed with 100 bp reads on an Illumina HiSeq2000. The authors' analysis ran thus. Raw data were processed with SOAPnuke, discarding reads with adapters, uncalled bases, mean Phred below 15, or no exact constant-primer or identifier match. COPE v1.2.5 was used to merge high-quality paired reads, and clonotypes were defined as unique nucleotide sequences. Clonotypes were aligned to IMGT TRBV, TRBD and TRBJ reference segments using MiTCR v1.1. Analysis was restricted to V-J combinations with a frequency above 0.0001, which covered just over 98% of repertoires. The TCS score was defined as the ratio of F50 (clonal expansion) to E x V (chaos), calculated using BLOSUM62-based TCRdist between CDR3 peptides within each V-J. Welch's t-statistics and random forest reduced around 520 V-J features to roughly 13, which were used in a naive Bayes classifier (R e1071). TCRdb's own reprocessing of the public reads used fastp at Q25 and MiXCR and kept productive beta chains. Each CDR3 protein gets just one entry, which takes the most common genes and DNA from the rows behind it. The V and J calls here are based on TCRdb, not the publication. The sample table shows under 400,000 distinct CDR3 sequences, and around 14% are seen once. Together, the top ten hold approximately 9.9% of the sample.

Stable Graves' hyperthyroidism was defined as no progression to ophthalmopathy during 18 months of follow-up. Hyperthyroidism patients were newly diagnosed, had a disease duration of under 2 months, and were aged 18 to 65 years. Any patient with an uncontrolled infection, another autoimmune disease, pregnancy or lactation was excluded. Clinical symptoms, serum thyroxine and TRAb, thyroid ultrasound, and orbital computed tomography formed the basis for the diagnoses. PBMCs were separated from approximately 9.9 ml of fresh peripheral blood using Ficoll-Paque density gradient centrifugation. Total RNA was extracted with Trizol reagent, and quality was checked on an Agilent 2100 Bioanalyzer.

The receptor was isolated from an older woman with Graves' hyperthyroidism. The sample comprised blood. The rearrangement joined TRBV11-3 to TRBJ1-2, with no confident D gene call. In nucleotide form, the sequence is TGTGCCAGCAGCTCCAGTGTGGGAGGCGACGGCTACACCTTC. Its translation is CASSSSVGGDGYTF.